The 3 T cell receptor beta chains listed next were all sequenced from one sample in a study of blood T cell repertoires in COVID-19. Assay used: immunoSEQ multiplex PCR; TCRdb lists only in-frame clones, some missing. Here the sample spans 100,000 or so clones, over 85% being singletons. The specimen was peripheral blood. These TCRs come from an older man with acute or convalescent COVID-19.

The chain employs TRBV11-3 and TRBJ2-7, with 10 nucleotides matching TRBD1. Germline CDR1 is SGHNT and CDR2 is YENEEA. V lost 2 bases and J lost 6; bases outside the gene matches: 7. The CDR3 extends over 15 amino acids. The CDR3 loop reads CASSLSRQGAGEQYF. The DNA for the CDR3 is TGTGCCAGCAGCTTATCGAGACAGGGGGCGGGCGAGCAGTACTTC.

The chain combines TRBV7-6 with TRBJ2-1; the D is unclear. Germline V lookup: CDR1 SGHVS, CDR2 FNYEAQ. The CDR3 is 15 amino acids. The ends were cut back, 6 bases at V and 0 bases at J, with 12 bases in the middle. The CDR3 nucleotides read TGTGCCAGCAGTATCACTCGGAGCTCCTACAATGAGCAGTTCTTC. As protein: CASSITRSSYNEQFF. The full variable domain, in which reference TRBV7-6 and TRBJ2-1 provide the parts outside the CDR3, is GAGVSQSPRYKVTKRGQDVALRCDPISGHVSLYWYRQALGQGPEFLTYFNYEAQQDKSGLPNDRFSAERPEGSISTLTIQRTEQRDSAMYRCASSITRSSYNEQFFGPGTRLTVL.

The chain combines TRBV30 with TRBJ1-6; 9 nucleotides agree with TRBD1. Unmatched junction bases numbered 7, after V lost 1 base and J lost 9 bases. This CDR3 contains 15 residues. Germline V lookup: CDR1 GTSNPN, CDR2 SVGIG (reference sequence). CDR3: CAWSAIDRGSSPLHF. As DNA, the CDR3 is TGTGCCTGGAGTGCCATCGACAGGGGGTCTTCACCCCTCCACTTT. The whole variable domain, remainder taken from reference TRBV30 and TRBJ1-6, is SQTIHQWPATLVQPVGSPLSLECTVEGTSNPNLYWYRQAAGRGLQLLFYSVGIGQISSEVPQNLSASRPQDRQFILSSKKLLLSDSGFYLCAWSAIDRGSSPLHFGNGTRLTVT.